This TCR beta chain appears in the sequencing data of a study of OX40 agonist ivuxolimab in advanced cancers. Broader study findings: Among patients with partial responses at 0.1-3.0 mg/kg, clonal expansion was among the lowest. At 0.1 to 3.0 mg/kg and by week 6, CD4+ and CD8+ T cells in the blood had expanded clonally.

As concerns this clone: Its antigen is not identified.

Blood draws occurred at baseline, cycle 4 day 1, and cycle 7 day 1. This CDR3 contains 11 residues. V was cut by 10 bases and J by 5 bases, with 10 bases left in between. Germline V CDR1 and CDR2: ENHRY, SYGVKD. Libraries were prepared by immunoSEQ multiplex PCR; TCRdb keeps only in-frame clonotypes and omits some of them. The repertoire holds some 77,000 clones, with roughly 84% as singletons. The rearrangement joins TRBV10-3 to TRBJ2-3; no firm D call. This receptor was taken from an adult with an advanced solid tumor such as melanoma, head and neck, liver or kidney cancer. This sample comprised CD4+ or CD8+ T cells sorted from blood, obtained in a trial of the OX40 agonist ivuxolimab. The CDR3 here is CANQLIDTQYF. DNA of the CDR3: TGTGCCAACCAGCTAATAGATACGCAGTATTTT.